This TCR beta chain is drawn from a study of cytomegalovirus exposure and HLA in healthy donors. Germline V gene lookup returns CDR1 KGHSH and CDR2 LQKENI. Trimming took 5 bases from V and 7 from J, leaving 15 bases between them. The CDR3 consists of 14 residues. The PCR made use of 60 Vbeta and 13 Jbeta primers. Measured with immunoSEQ multiplex PCR; TCRdb has only the in-frame clones, and not every one. The sample yields 72,000 or so clones, around 64% seen once. The clonotype comes from a woman aged 45-65 years in good health and CMV-seronegative. V usage is TRBV18 and J usage is TRBJ1-5, with D maybe TRBD1 (6 bases). The sample comprised PBMCs. The CDR3 here is CASSADRSGQPQHF. The CDR3 DNA reads as TGTGCCAGCTCAGCCGACAGGTCGGGCCAGCCCCAGCATTTT.